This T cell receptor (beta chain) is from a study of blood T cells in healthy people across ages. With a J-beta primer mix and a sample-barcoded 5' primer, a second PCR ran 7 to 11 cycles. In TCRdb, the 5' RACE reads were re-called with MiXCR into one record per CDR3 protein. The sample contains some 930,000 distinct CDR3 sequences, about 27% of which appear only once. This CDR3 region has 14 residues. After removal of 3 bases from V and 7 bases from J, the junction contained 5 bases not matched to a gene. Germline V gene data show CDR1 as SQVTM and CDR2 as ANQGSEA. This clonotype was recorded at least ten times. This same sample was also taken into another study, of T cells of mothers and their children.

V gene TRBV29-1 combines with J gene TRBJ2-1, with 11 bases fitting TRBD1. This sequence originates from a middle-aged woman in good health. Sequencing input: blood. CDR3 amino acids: CSVDGTGGWNEQFF. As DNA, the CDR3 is TGCAGCGTTGATGGGACAGGGGGGTGGAATGAGCAGTTCTTC.